This T cell receptor (beta chain) was recovered during a study of memory CD4+ T cells and cytomegalovirus serostatus. Regarding the study as a whole: Each of 60 to 80 CMV-associated TCRbeta sequences occurred in one to five individuals.

Single viable CD3+CD4+CD8-CD45RO+ cells were sorted as the memory CD4+ T cells. Positive selection with CD4 microbeads enriched total CD4+ T cells. This clone has just one count. What it binds is unknown. Measured with immunoSEQ multiplex PCR; TCRdb has only the in-frame clones, and not every one. The sample comprises under 50,000 clones, around 74% of which are singletons, and less than 1.5% rests with the top ten. CDR1 is MNHEY and CDR2 is SMNVEV in the germline V gene (reference sequence). This CDR3 comprises 15 residues. Trimming took off 1 base at V and 0 bases at J, with 6 bases between the two ends.

The specimen sequenced was memory CD4+ T cells from blood. The receptor was derived from an adult in good health and CMV-seropositive. This chain links TRBV27 with TRBJ2-2; D gene unclear. The CDR3 DNA is TGTGCCAGCAGTTTATTAGAATCGAACACCGGGGAGCTGTTTTTT. Its translation: CASSLLESNTGELFF.